The 25 T cell receptor beta chains below come from one sample, sequenced in a study of blood T cell repertoires in COVID-19 (dated by TCRdb to the early 2020s). Libraries were constructed by the immunoSEQ multiplex PCR assay. In its TCRdb copy, this immuneACCESS table keeps in-frame sequences only and misses some clones. Where compared with another copy, unresolved V genes explain less than half of these, and the others have no known cause. Within this sample are some 240,000 clones, with 75% to 85% of them counted one time only. About 1.4% of the sample belongs to the ten largest clones. The sample consisted of peripheral blood. These receptors were taken from a woman aged 40 to 55 who had recovered from COVID-19.

The chain uses TRBV5-1 and TRBJ1-2, with 7 bases that match TRBD1. There are 14 residues in the CDR3. The germline V gene has CDR1 SGHRS and CDR2 YFSETQ. Trimming cost V 0 bases and J 7 bases; bases outside gene matches: 6. Here the CDR3 reads CASSLDPGTAGYTF. CDR3 DNA: TGCGCCAGCAGCTTGGACCCCGGGACAGCTGGCTACACCTTC.

The CDR3 DNA is TGTGCCAGCAGCCTAGGGAGCTCCGTGGGTGGCTACACCTTC. Its protein is CASSLGSSVGGYTF. The J gene is TRBJ1-2, the V gene TRBV7-8; D unresolved. The germline CDR1 and CDR2 sequences are SGHVS and FQNEAQ. There are 14 residues in the CDR3. Between the trimmed V and J ends, which lost 5 bases and 7 bases, there was a span of 17 bases.

This clone has more than one count but fewer than ten. The V gene is TRBV18, the J gene TRBJ1-2, with D possibly TRBD1 on 6 matching bases. The CDR3 runs 13 residues. The germline V and J ends were trimmed by 4 bases and 6 bases, with 12 bases remaining between them. CDR1 is KGHSH, CDR2 LQKENI, per germline. The CDR3 loop is CASSRDTRNGYTF. CDR3 bases: TGTGCCAGCTCACGGGACACCAGAAATGGCTACACCTTC.

The table lists this clone with a few counts. CDR3 region: CASSLVGPSGGKYEQFF. For the CDR3, the DNA is TGTGCCAGCAGCTTAGTGGGGCCCAGCGGGGGGAAATATGAGCAGTTCTTC. V gene TRBV7-2 combines with J gene TRBJ2-1; 9 positions match TRBD2. This CDR3 is 17 amino acids long. The V segment lost 1 base and the J segment 8 bases; nucleotides outside the gene matches: 12. Germline V gene lookup returns CDR1 SGHTA and CDR2 FQGNSA.

The CDR3 nucleotides read TGTGCCAGCAGCCACACCCCCCTGACAGGGAATAGGCCCCCCTGGGGTGGCTACACCTTC. This codes for CASSHTPLTGNRPPWGGYTF. The V and J genes are TRBV3-1 (or the pseudogene TRBV3-2) and TRBJ1-2; 7 bases fit TRBD1. V shed 3 bases and J 7 bases; nucleotides not matched to a gene: 26. The CDR3 contains 20 residues. Germline V gene data show CDR1 as LGHDT and CDR2 as YNNKEL (reference sequence).

The genes are TRBV4-3 and TRBJ2-1, with D perhaps matching TRBD2 (7 bases). The CDR3 is 14 residues long. Germline-derived CDR1 and CDR2 are LGHNA and YSLEER. V was shortened by 2 bases and J by 9 bases, with 14 bases between the two germline ends. The CDR3, as DNA: TGCGCCAGCAGCCAACTCGAGGGGGGGGGTGAGCAGTTCTTC. Translation gives CASSQLEGGGEQFF.

This clone was seen a few times. The chain uses TRBV19 and TRBJ1-2; D is unresolved. Germline loops: CDR1 LNHDA, CDR2 SQIVND (reference sequence). The CDR3 has 15 amino acids. The ends were cut back, 4 bases at V and 8 bases at J, with 20 bases in the middle. The chain's CDR3 is CASSTIFYLPEGYTF. The CDR3 DNA reads as TGTGCCAGTAGTACAATATTCTATTTACCGGAGGGCTACACCTTC.

CDR3 nucleotide sequence: TGTGCCACCAGTGACCCTGGAGGCGCCGAGCAGTACTTC. Residues: CATSDPGGAEQYF. The chain couples TRBV24-1 to TRBJ2-7; D may be TRBD2 (5 bases). V was pared by 4 bases and J by 6 bases, with 12 bases between. This CDR3 has 13 amino acids. The germline V gene has CDR1 KGHDR and CDR2 SFDVKD.

The genes are TRBV7-9 and TRBJ2-2, with 8 bases lining up with TRBD1. V lost 5 bases to trimming and J lost 1 base; unmatched junction nucleotides: 6. The CDR3 spans 16 residues. Germline V gene sequence: CDR1 SEHNR, CDR2 FQNEAQ (reference sequence). The CDR3 loop reads CASSLKGQENTGELFF. The CDR3 DNA reads TGTGCCAGCAGCCTCAAGGGACAGGAGAACACCGGGGAGCTGTTTTTT.

This chain uses TRBV3-1 (or the pseudogene TRBV3-2) with TRBJ2-5; 9 nucleotides align to TRBD2. After removal of 4 bases from V and 1 base from J, the junction contained 4 bases not matched to a gene. Per germline, CDR1 LGHDT and CDR2 YNNKEL (reference sequence). This CDR3 contains 15 residues. The CDR3 loop reads CASSRSGGPQETQYF. The CDR3 coding sequence is TGTGCCAGCAGCCGTAGCGGGGGTCCCCAAGAGACCCAGTACTTC.

J is TRBJ2-5 and V is TRBV11-3; TRBD2 agrees at 15 bases. The CDR3 is made up of 17 amino acids. V shed 5 bases and J 5 bases; nucleotides not matched to a gene: 9. The germline V gene encodes CDR1 SGHNT and CDR2 YENEEA. DNA of the CDR3: TGTGCCAGCAGCCCATCCGGGACTAGCGGGGGGCAGGAGACCCAGTACTTC. Translated: CASSPSGTSGGQETQYF. Full variable domain (remainder filled in from reference TRBV11-3 and TRBJ2-5): EAGVVQSPRYKIIEKKQPVAFWCNPISGHNTLYWYLQNLGQGPELLIRYENEEAVDDSQLPKDRFSAERLKGVDSTLKIQPAELGDSAVYLCASSPSGTSGGQETQYFGPGTRLLVL.

This chain connects TRBV5-6 to TRBJ1-1; TRBD1 might be the D (6 bases). V was cut by 4 bases and J by 1 base, with 14 bases left in between. Germline V CDR1 and CDR2: SGHDT, YYEEEE. CDR3 size: 15 residues. The CDR3 nucleotides read TGTGCCAGCAGCGACTACAGGGCCGAGAACACTGAAGCTTTCTTT. Protein: CASSDYRAENTEAFF. Together with reference TRBV5-6 and TRBJ1-1, the CDR3 gives the full variable domain: DAGVTQSPTHLIKTRGQQVTLRCSPKSGHDTVSWYQQALGQGPQFIFQYYEEEERQRGNFPDRFSGHQFPNYSSELNVNALLLGDSALYLCASSDYRAENTEAFFGQGTRLTVV.

The chain carries TRBV18 and TRBJ2-7, with 7 bases identical to TRBD1. This CDR3 is built from 15 residues. The V segment lost 3 bases and the J segment 1 base; nucleotides outside the gene matches: 6. Germline assignment: CDR1 KGHSH and CDR2 LQKENI. CDR3 protein: CASSPFGGQSYEQYF. The CDR3 DNA reads TGTGCCAGCTCACCCTTTGGGGGACAGTCCTACGAGCAGTACTTC. Based on the CDR3 plus reference TRBV18 and TRBJ2-7, the full variable domain is NAGVMQNPRHLVRRRGQEARLRCSPMKGHSHVYWYRQLPEEGLKFMVYLQKENIIDESGMPKERFSAEFPKEGPSILRIQQVVRGDSAAYFCASSPFGGQSYEQYFGPGTRLTVT.

The rearrangement links TRBV7-2 to TRBJ2-5, with D possibly being TRBD1 (6 bases). The ends were cut back, 6 bases at V and 4 bases at J, with 12 bases in the middle. Germline values: CDR1 SGHTA, CDR2 FQGNSA. The CDR3 spans 13 residues. The CDR3 DNA follows: TGTGCCAGCAGAAAGGGGGTTGGAGAGACCCAGTACTTC. This encodes CASRKGVGETQYF.

The chain is built from TRBV27 and TRBJ2-3, with D uncertain. Deletions cut 1 base from V and 0 bases from J, with 5 bases between. Germline loops: CDR1 MNHEY, CDR2 SMNVEV (reference sequence). This CDR3 comprises 14 residues. The CDR3 reads CASSLWASTDTQYF. In nucleotides, the CDR3 is TGTGCCAGCAGTTTATGGGCCAGCACAGATACGCAGTATTTT.

This chain connects TRBV2 to TRBJ2-1; TRBD1 matches at 8 bases. V lost 9 bases and J lost 5; bases outside the gene matches: 6. The CDR3 is 13 amino acids. CDR1 is SNHLY, CDR2 FYNNEI, per germline. CDR3 bases: TGTGCCAGTCCGGGACAGGCGGACAATGAGCAGTTCTTC. This codes for CASPGQADNEQFF.

This sequence joins TRBV6-2 or TRBV6-3 and TRBJ1-4; possibly TRBD1 for D (6 bases). V lost 6 bases to trimming and J lost 7 bases, with 18 bases between them. Germline CDR1 is MNHEY and CDR2 is SVGEGT. This CDR3 has 15 residues. CDR3 sequence (DNA): TGTGCCAGCAGCCAAACGGACAGCGGCGGTGAAAAACTGTTTTTT. Residues: CASSQTDSGGEKLFF.

V usage is TRBV3-1 (or the pseudogene TRBV3-2) and J usage is TRBJ1-5; the D is unclear. V was trimmed by 0 bases and J by 5 bases, leaving 11 bases between them. The CDR3 is 15 residues long. Germline CDR1 is LGHDT and CDR2 is YNNKEL (reference sequence). CDR3 coding DNA: TGTGCCAGCAGCCAAGATTTAGTCGAGCATCAGCCCCAGCATTTT. Amino acids: CASSQDLVEHQPQHF.

The CDR3 DNA sequence: TGTGCCAGCAGTCTTGCGGGGGGCGGTTACAATGAGCAGTTCTTC. Translating it yields CASSLAGGGYNEQFF. This chain uses TRBV27 with TRBJ2-1; 8 bases map to TRBD2. Germline V gives CDR1 MNHEY, CDR2 SMNVEV (reference sequence). V was pared by 5 bases and J by 4 bases, with 7 bases of the junction left unmatched. The CDR3 contains 15 residues.

This clone has a single count. V and J are TRBV28 and TRBJ1-6, with D uncertain. Germline CDR1 reads MDHEN; CDR2 reads SYDVKM. This CDR3 contains 14 residues. V was cut by 3 bases and J by 9 bases, with 12 bases left in between. CDR3 DNA: TGTGCCAGCAGTTTGAGTCAGGCGGGTTCACCCCTCCACTTT. This codes for CASSLSQAGSPLHF.

The rearrangement joins TRBV13 to TRBJ2-2; 10 bases match TRBD1. Germline assignment: CDR1 PRHDT and CDR2 FYEKMQ (reference sequence). V lost 5 bases and J lost 4; bases outside the gene matches: 10. This CDR3 has 17 amino acids. The CDR3: CASSTHRDRGSTGELFF. The CDR3 coding sequence is TGTGCCAGCAGCACCCACCGGGACAGGGGATCCACCGGGGAGCTGTTTTTT.

V gene TRBV2 combines with J gene TRBJ2-3; weak D call: TRBD2 (7 bases). Trimming took off 2 bases at V and 2 bases at J, with 11 bases between the two ends. The CDR3 consists of 15 residues. Looked up from germline, CDR1 is SNHLY and CDR2 is FYNNEI. CDR3: CASSEWGGHTDTQYF. CDR3 sequence (DNA): TGTGCCAGCAGTGAATGGGGGGGGCACACAGATACGCAGTATTTT.

This sequence joins TRBV19 and TRBJ1-5; D ambiguous. The CDR3 sequence is 14 residues long. Germline V CDR1 and CDR2: LNHDA, SQIVND (reference sequence). V lost 4 bases and J lost 6, with 13 bases in between. The CDR3 spells CASSSRGKGQPQHF. DNA for the CDR3: TGTGCCAGTAGTAGCCGGGGAAAGGGTCAGCCCCAGCATTTT. The complete variable domain, with remaining parts taken from reference TRBV19 and TRBJ1-5, reads DGGITQSPKYLFRKEGQNVTLSCEQNLNHDAMYWYRQDPGQGLRLIYYSQIVNDFQKGDIAEGYSVSREKKESFPLTVTSAQKNPTAFYLCASSSRGKGQPQHFGDGTRLSIL.

The rearrangement joins TRBV12-5 to TRBJ2-7; perhaps TRBD2 as D (6 bases). The CDR3 runs to 15 residues. Germline V gene data show CDR1 as LGHNT and CDR2 as FRNRAP. V lost 5 bases to trimming and J lost 11 bases, with 25 bases between them. CDR3 protein: CASGRPMGGLLREYF. The DNA for the CDR3 is TGTGCTAGTGGTCGCCCGATGGGAGGCTTACTAAGGGAGTACTTC.

V gene TRBV5-1 combines with J gene TRBJ2-3; TRBD2 aligns across 8 bases. This CDR3 has 12 residues. V shed 2 bases, J shed 14 bases, and the junction held 7 bases outside the gene matches. Germline V CDR1 and CDR2: SGHRS, YFSETQ. The CDR3 loop is CASSFSGEIAYF. The CDR3 bases are TGCGCCAGCAGCTTTAGCGGGGAAATTGCGTATTTT.